The rows below give T cell receptor beta chains drawn from one sample of a study of prognosis after radiotherapy for stage I lung cancer. TCRdb ran MiXCR on the multiplex PCR reads and lists one entry per CDR3 protein. Among approximately 28,000 distinct CDR3 sequences listed, 35% to 45% were seen once. Sequencing used PBMCs, obtained before or after stereotactic body radiation therapy (not recorded which). The receptors were sampled from a donor aged 50 or older with non-small cell lung cancer. The CDR3 runs from the conserved cysteine through the conserved F or W. D genes are given only for firm matches. Size is omitted from some rows. Given values are once, few, many or a class for expanded clones.

d_call,v_call,clone_size,j_call,cdr3_nt,cdr3_aa
.,TRBV6-2/TRBV6-3,.,TRBJ2-7,TGTGCCAGCAGTTACTCGACTGATTTGGTTCACGAGCAGTACTTC,CASSYSTDLVHEQYF
TRBD1,TRBV5-1,many,TRBJ2-1,TGCGCCAGCAGCCTTCGACAGGGGGCGAACAATGAGCAGTTCTTC,CASSLRQGANNEQFF
.,TRBV7-2,many,TRBJ1-5,TGTGCCAGCAGCCAAACCCCAGGCGGTGATCAGCCCCAGCATTTT,CASSQTPGGDQPQHF
.,TRBV7-3,.,TRBJ2-1,TGTGCCAGCAGCATACGCAGGGACAATGAGCAGTTCTTC,CASSIRRDNEQFF
.,TRBV10-3,.,TRBJ1-2,TGTGCCATCAGTTTTGGGGCGCAGGATGGCTACACCTTC,CAISFGAQDGYTF
.,TRBV6-2/TRBV6-3,.,TRBJ1-5,TGTGCCAGCAGTCCCGGACACGACCTACATTATCAGCCCCAGCATTTT,CASSPGHDLHYQPQHF
.,TRBV5-5,.,TRBJ2-1,TGTGCCAGCAGCTTTTCCCCCCCCGCCGACAACAATGAGCAGTTCTTC,CASSFSPPADNNEQFF
TRBD1,TRBV19,once,TRBJ2-2,TGTGCCAGTAGAGACAGGGTAGGCACCTGGGAGCTGTTTTTT,CASRDRVGTWELFF
TRBD1,TRBV29-1,.,TRBJ1-1,TGCGGCGTTGGGGGGACAGAAGCTAAAGCTTTCTTT,CGVGGTEAKAFF
.,TRBV28,many,TRBJ1-1,TGTGCCACCATCCGCCAGGGGCGTTGGACTGAAGCTTTCTTT,CATIRQGRWTEAFF
.,TRBV2,.,TRBJ2-5,TGTGCCAGCAGTCACGACAGCCAAGAGACCCAGTACTTC,CASSHDSQETQYF
.,TRBV30,.,TRBJ1-2,TGTGCCTGGAGTGTACTGCGTGGTGGTGGCTACACCTTC,CAWSVLRGGGYTF
TRBD2,TRBV2,many,TRBJ2-7,TGTGCCAGCATCAGACTAGCGGGGTCCCACGAGCAGTACTTC,CASIRLAGSHEQYF
.,TRBV20-1,many,TRBJ2-3,TGCAGTGCTTTACCCCCGATTGGCACAGATACGCAGTATTTT,CSALPPIGTDTQYF
TRBD1,TRBV7-9,many,TRBJ2-5,TGTGCCAGCAGCCCACCCGGGACAGGGATTGCGGAGACCCAGTACTTC,CASSPPGTGIAETQYF
.,TRBV24-1,many,TRBJ2-7,TGTGCCACCCATGGACTTTTCGAGCAGTACTTC,CATHGLFEQYF
TRBD1,TRBV29-1,many,TRBJ1-1,TGCAGCGTGGACAGGGATCCTTTCTTT,CSVDRDPFF
.,TRBV12-3/TRBV12-4,once,TRBJ2-3,TGTGCCAGCAGGCCCTTCGGCGGGTCCACAGATACGCAGTATTTT,CASRPFGGSTDTQYF
.,TRBV28,.,TRBJ1-5,TGTGCCAGCAGTTTATGGATTGGGCAGGTGGTAAATCAGCCCCAGCATTTT,CASSLWIGQVVNQPQHF
TRBD1,TRBV18,many,TRBJ2-5,TGTGCCAGCTCGCCTCGCCGGGACAGGGAGCGAGAGACCCAGTACTTC,CASSPRRDRERETQYF
TRBD2,TRBV2,.,TRBJ2-7,TGTGCCAGCAGTGAAGGTGGTAGCGGGTCCTACGAGCAGTACTTC,CASSEGGSGSYEQYF
.,TRBV11-2,few,TRBJ2-5,TGTGCCAGCAGCTTAGATAGGGGCAGGGGACAAGAGACCCAGTACTTC,CASSLDRGRGQETQYF
.,TRBV20-1,.,TRBJ2-1,TGCAGTGCTAACCTTCGCGGGCCCCGTTACAATGAGCAGTTCTTC,CSANLRGPRYNEQFF
.,TRBV6-1,.,TRBJ1-2,TGTGCCAGCAGTCGGACAGTAAACTATGACAACACCTTC,CASSRTVNYDNTF
.,TRBV19,many,TRBJ2-7,TGTGCCAGTAGCCTATCCGTATCCGTCCACGAGCAGTACTTC,CASSLSVSVHEQYF
TRBD1,TRBV24-1,medium-sized,TRBJ1-2,TGTGCCACCAGTGACCAGGGACAGACCTATGGCTACACCTTC,CATSDQGQTYGYTF
TRBD1,TRBV6-2/TRBV6-3,.,TRBJ1-3,TGTGCCAGCAGTTCACAGGGGTTAGCGCTTGGAAGCACCATATACTTT,CASSSQGLALGSTIYF
.,TRBV27,few,TRBJ2-2,TGTGCCAGCAGCTTGGTATCAGGCACCGGGGAGCTGTTTTTT,CASSLVSGTGELFF
.,TRBV11-2,medium-sized,TRBJ1-3,TGTGCCAGCAGCTTAGCAGGGTCTGGAAACACCATATATTTT,CASSLAGSGNTIYF
TRBD1,TRBV6-4,many,TRBJ2-7,TGTGCCAGCAGCTTGGGACAGGGGGCGCGCGAGCAGTACTTC,CASSLGQGAREQYF
TRBD1,TRBV6-1,.,TRBJ1-5,TGTGCCAGCAGTAGAACCGTGACAGGGACCTATAGCAATCAGCCCCAGCATTTT,CASSRTVTGTYSNQPQHF
.,TRBV11-2,once,TRBJ1-2,TGTGCCAGCAGCCAACGACAGATGGGTGAAGGCTACACCTTC,CASSQRQMGEGYTF
TRBD1,TRBV18,many,TRBJ1-2,TGTGCCAGCTCGGAAGGCCAGGGGGAATTGGGCTATGGCTACACCTTC,CASSEGQGELGYGYTF
.,TRBV6-2/TRBV6-3,many,TRBJ2-5,TGTGCCAGCAGTACGCTGACAGGTACTCAAGAGACCCAGTACTTC,CASSTLTGTQETQYF
.,TRBV2,many,TRBJ2-7,TGTGCCAGCAGTGTTCAGGGCTACGAGCAGTACTTC,CASSVQGYEQYF
.,TRBV30,many,TRBJ2-2,TGTGCCTGGCGCCGGCAGGGCACCGGGGAGCTGTTTTTT,CAWRRQGTGELFF
.,TRBV27,.,TRBJ2-5,TGTGCCAGCAGTCCCACCCCCGGCACTATGGAGACCCAGTACTTC,CASSPTPGTMETQYF
.,TRBV28,.,TRBJ1-3,TGTGCCAGCAGTTTAGGGTGGAGCATCAGGGGAAAAACCATGTATTTT,CASSLGWSIRGKTMYF
.,TRBV6-2/TRBV6-3,.,TRBJ2-1,TGTGCCAGCAGTTTGGTTCGGGTGTCCTACAATGAGCAGTTCTTC,CASSLVRVSYNEQFF
.,TRBV15,many,TRBJ2-3,TGTGCCACCAGCAGAGGTGCCGCGGGCCAGGCCGCGCAGTATTTT,CATSRGAAGQAAQYF
TRBD1,TRBV12-5,many,TRBJ1-1,TGTGCTAGTGGTACGTACAGGGGGCATGGGGACACTGAAGCTTTCTTT,CASGTYRGHGDTEAFF
.,TRBV6-1,many,TRBJ2-3,TGTGCCAGCAGCGCGCTGGTAACAGATACGCAGTATTTT,CASSALVTDTQYF
.,TRBV12-3/TRBV12-4,many,TRBJ1-4,TGTGCCAGCAGCCAACCGACAGCTCGTAATGAAAAACTGTTTTTT,CASSQPTARNEKLFF
.,TRBV28,many,TRBJ1-1,TGTGCCAGCAGCCTACAGGGAGGCGGAGAAGCTTTCTTT,CASSLQGGGEAFF
.,TRBV30,.,TRBJ2-1,TGTGCCTGGGCAGGGGACTCGGGCAATGAGCAGTTCTTC,CAWAGDSGNEQFF
TRBD1,TRBV27,.,TRBJ2-7,TGTGCCAGCAGTTCCGGGACAGGGGGTTACGAGCAGTACTTC,CASSSGTGGYEQYF
.,TRBV27,.,TRBJ2-2,TGTGCCAGCAGTTACCTCTTGGGGGAGCTGTTTTTT,CASSYLLGELFF
.,TRBV11-2,.,TRBJ2-7,TGTGCCAGCAGTCCCGGGACTGGGTTTACGAAGCAGTACTTC,CASSPGTGFTKQYF
.,TRBV20-1,many,TRBJ2-6,TGCAGTGCTAGAGACCCCTCTTTTCAGTCTGGGGCCAACGTCCTGACTTTC,CSARDPSFQSGANVLTF
TRBD1,TRBV7-9,many,TRBJ1-2,TGTGCCAGCAGCTCAGCGGGACAGGGGACCGATGGCTACACCTTC,CASSSAGQGTDGYTF
TRBD1,TRBV15,.,TRBJ1-5,TGTGTAACCAGCAGAGGACAGGGGGATCCGCCCCAGCATTTT,CVTSRGQGDPPQHF
.,TRBV20-1,.,TRBJ2-5,TGCAGTGCTAGTACCGGGGCGCCAAACCAAGATACCCAGTACTTC,CSASTGAPNQDTQYF
.,TRBV4-1,.,TRBJ2-4,TGCGCCAGCAGCCAAGATTGGGCCCGGGAGCTACAAAACATTCAGTACTTC,CASSQDWARELQNIQYF
.,TRBV7-9,many,TRBJ2-1,TGTGCCAGCAGCTTGGTCCAGGGAGACTACAATGAGCAGTTCTTC,CASSLVQGDYNEQFF
.,TRBV6-1,many,TRBJ2-3,TGTGCCAGCAGTGCCACGTGGGGGGCGAGCACAGATACGCAGTATTTT,CASSATWGASTDTQYF
TRBD2,TRBV5-5,many,TRBJ2-7,TGTGCCAGCAGCCCTAGACTAGCGGGAGTCTACGAGCAGTACTTC,CASSPRLAGVYEQYF
.,TRBV19,many,TRBJ1-1,TGTGCCAGTAGTACTACCTCGAACACTGAAGCTTTCTTT,CASSTTSNTEAFF